The clone carrying this T cell receptor beta chain was observed a few times. The antigen is undetermined. This sample is part of a study of CD8+ T cells in alopecia areata. Study-wide background: Oral tofacitinib, 5 to 10 mg twice daily, was given in an open-label trial. Regarding the study as a whole: Researchers say the link of baseline CD8+ expansion to response remains uncertain, with one nonresponder.

Following extraction, RNA underwent reverse transcription to cDNA, which served as the sequencing template. Only in-frame clones appear in the TCRdb table, and some are missing; sequencing was by immunoSEQ multiplex PCR. The sample shows 200,000 or so clones, 58% of them seen only once. CDR1 and CDR2 (germline): SQVTM, ANQGSEA. The CDR3 has 14 residues. V lost 7 bases, J lost 4 bases, and 10 bases stayed unmatched. Documented treatment: oral pan-JAK inhibitor, 5-10 mg twice daily. Specimens obtained from alopecia areata patients comprised lesional scalp punch biopsies and peripheral blood. This clonotype was sampled from a human donor with alopecia areata. The specimen was CD4+ T cells sorted from blood, collected at week 24, from a patient treated with tofacitinib. The genes are TRBV29-1 and TRBJ2-1; 7 bases agree with TRBD1. CDR3 nucleotides: TGCAGCGGCCAGACAGGGTTGGTTTACAATGAGCAGTTCTTC. Its translation is CSGQTGLVYNEQFF.